This T cell receptor beta chain is drawn from a study of T cell changes during pregnancy in multiple sclerosis. Repertoires were generated with immunoSEQ multiplex PCR, while TCRdb's copy carries only in-frame clones and drops some. The sample has 75,000 to 100,000 clones; about nine tenths are singletons. This CDR3 is 16 amino acids long. Germline CDR1 is MRHNA and CDR2 is SNTAGT. J lost 2 bases, V lost 6 bases, and 10 bases had no gene match. This clone was recorded only once. The genes are TRBV6-4 and TRBJ2-1; 7 bases match TRBD1. The sequence derives from a female donor in good health, enrolled as a control in a pregnancy study. Sequencing used peripheral blood, obtained in the second trimester of pregnancy. This CDR3 reads CASRETGVAPYNEQFF. The CDR3 DNA follows: TGTGCCAGCAGAGAAACAGGGGTAGCGCCCTACAATGAGCAGTTCTTC.